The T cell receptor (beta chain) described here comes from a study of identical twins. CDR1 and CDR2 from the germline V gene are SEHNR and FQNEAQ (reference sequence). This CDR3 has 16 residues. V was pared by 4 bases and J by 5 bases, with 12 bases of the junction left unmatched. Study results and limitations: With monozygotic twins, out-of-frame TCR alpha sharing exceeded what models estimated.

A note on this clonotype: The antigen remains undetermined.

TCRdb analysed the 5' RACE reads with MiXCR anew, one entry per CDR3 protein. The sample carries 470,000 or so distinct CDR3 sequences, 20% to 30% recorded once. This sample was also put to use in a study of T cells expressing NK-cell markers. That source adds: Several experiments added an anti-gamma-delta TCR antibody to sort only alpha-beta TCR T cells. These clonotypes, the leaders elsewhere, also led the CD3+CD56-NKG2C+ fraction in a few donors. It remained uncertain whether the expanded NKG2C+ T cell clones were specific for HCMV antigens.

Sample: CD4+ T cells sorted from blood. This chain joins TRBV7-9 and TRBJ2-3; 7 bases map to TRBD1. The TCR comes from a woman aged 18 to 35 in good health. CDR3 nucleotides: TGTGCCAGCAGCTACGGTACAGGGGATCATCAAGATACGCAGTATTTT. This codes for CASSYGTGDHQDTQYF.